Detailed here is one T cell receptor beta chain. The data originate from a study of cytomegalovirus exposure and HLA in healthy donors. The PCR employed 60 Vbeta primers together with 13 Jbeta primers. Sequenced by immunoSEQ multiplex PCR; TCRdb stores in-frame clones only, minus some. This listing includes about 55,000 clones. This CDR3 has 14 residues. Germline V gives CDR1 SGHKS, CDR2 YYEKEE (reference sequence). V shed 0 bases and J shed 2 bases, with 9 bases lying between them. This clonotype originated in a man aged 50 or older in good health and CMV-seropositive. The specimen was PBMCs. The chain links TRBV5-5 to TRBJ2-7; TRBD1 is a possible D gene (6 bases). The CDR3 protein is CASSLGGQTYEQYF. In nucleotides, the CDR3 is TGTGCCAGCAGCTTGGGGGGACAAACCTACGAGCAGTACTTC.